These 30 T cell receptor beta chains were sequenced from one sample in a study of T cell clones after liver transplantation. Produced via immunoSEQ multiplex PCR; TCRdb's table is partial and in-frame only. The table includes approximately 55,000 clones, approximately 71% detected once. This sample comprised CD4+ T cells from blood, obtained around 54 months after liver transplant. The receptors here all came from a human patient who received a liver transplant. The graft donor may be the source of some T cells.

The chain couples TRBV5-8 to TRBJ1-6; D is perhaps TRBD1 (5 bases). Germline V lookup: CDR1 SGHTS, CDR2 YDEGEE. The CDR3 extends over 19 amino acids. Trimming stripped 0 bases from V and 0 bases from J, with 16 bases between. CDR3 nucleotide sequence: TGTGCCAGCAGCTTGGCCAGTAGGACATCAAGCTCCTATAATTCACCCCTCCACTTT. Its protein product is CASSLASRTSSSYNSPLHF.

V and J are TRBV4-1 and TRBJ2-3; D is possibly TRBD1 or TRBD2 (6 bases each). The germline V gene encodes CDR1 MGHRA and CDR2 YSYEKL. V was shortened by 3 bases and J by 4 bases, with 14 bases between the two germline ends. CDR3 length equals 15 residues. For the CDR3, the DNA is TGCGCCAGCAGCCAGGACCAGGGGAGGTCAGATACGCAGTATTTT. This codes for CASSQDQGRSDTQYF.

The rearrangement uses TRBV19 and TRBJ1-5, with D uncertain. This CDR3 comprises 15 residues. V was shortened by 5 bases and J by 6 bases, with 17 bases between the two germline ends. Germline V gene data show CDR1 as LNHDA and CDR2 as SQIVND (reference sequence). CDR3 nucleotides: TGTGCCAGTAGTCTACAAATCAGGTCTGCTCAGCCCCAGCATTTT. This encodes CASSLQIRSAQPQHF.

The CDR3 coding sequence is TGTGCCTTGGGCCAGGGGGCCCGCAATCAGCCCCAGCATTTT. Translated, it gives CALGQGARNQPQHF. The J gene is TRBJ1-5, the V gene TRBV6-4; 8 bases agree with TRBD1. Trimming at V came to 11 bases and at J to 2 bases, leaving 8 bases not matched to a gene. Germline values: CDR1 MRHNA, CDR2 SNTAGT. The CDR3 contains 14 residues.

The genes are TRBV6-6 and TRBJ1-5; 7 nucleotides line up with TRBD1. The ends lost 2 bases at V and 5 bases at J; junction bases unmatched: 3. The length of the CDR3 is 14 residues. Germline V gene lookup returns CDR1 MNHNY and CDR2 SVGAGI (reference sequence). The chain's CDR3 is CASSYDRVDQPQHF. The CDR3 region has the DNA TGTGCCAGCAGTTACGACAGGGTCGATCAGCCCCAGCATTTT.

This clone has a handful of counts. V is TRBV7-2 and J is TRBJ1-2, with 8 bases identical to TRBD1. Per germline, CDR1 SGHTA and CDR2 FQGNSA. The CDR3 totals 15 residues. V lost 4 bases, J lost 7 bases, and 11 bases stayed unmatched. CDR3 nucleotides: TGTGCCAGCAGCTCCGGGGGGACAGGAATAGCTGGCTACACCTTC. This sequence encodes CASSSGGTGIAGYTF. The variable domain in full, completed from reference TRBV7-2 and TRBJ1-2, reads GAGVSQSPSNKVTEKGKDVELRCDPISGHTALYWYRQSLGQGLEFLIYFQGNSAPDKSGLPSDRFSAERTGGSVSTLTIQRTQQEDSAVYLCASSSGGTGIAGYTFGSGTRLTVV.

The rearrangement links TRBV21-1 to TRBJ2-7; TRBD1 is the table's D call and was not checked against the DNA. TRBV21-1 is classified as a pseudogene. The CDR3 is 15 amino acids. The CDR3 DNA reads as TGTGCCAGCAGCCTCTACAGGGTATTCGACTACGAGCAGTACTTC. It encodes CASSLYRVFDYEQYF.

The CDR3 DNA is TGTGCCAGCAGTTTCCTTGGGACAGGCAAGCCACCTGGGGGCTACACCTTC. Amino acids: CASSFLGTGKPPGGYTF. This rearrangement joins TRBV27 to TRBJ1-2; 8 bases match TRBD1. Trimming cost V 3 bases and J 8 bases; bases outside gene matches: 17. CDR1 and CDR2 from the germline V gene are MNHEY and SMNVEV (reference sequence). The CDR3 sequence is 17 residues long.

This clone was recorded a few times. V and J are TRBV2 and TRBJ1-1, with no clear D. CDR3 size: 14 residues. CDR1 is SNHLY, CDR2 FYNNEI, per germline. V shed 4 bases and J shed 1 base, with 10 bases lying between them. The CDR3 sequence is CASSVRRGNTEAFF. DNA of the CDR3: TGTGCCAGCAGTGTTCGGAGAGGGAACACTGAAGCTTTCTTT.

This clone was detected a few times. This rearrangement joins TRBV30 to TRBJ2-3; TRBD2 agrees at 7 bases. This CDR3 is built from 17 residues. After removal of 2 bases from V and 0 bases from J, the junction contained 11 bases not matched to a gene. CDR1 and CDR2 (germline): GTSNPN, SVGIG (reference sequence). The CDR3 loop reads CAWSKRGRRVSTDTQYF. The CDR3 nucleotides read TGTGCCTGGAGTAAGCGGGGTCGACGCGTTAGCACAGATACGCAGTATTTT.

The rearrangement joins TRBV6-5 to TRBJ2-2; the D is unclear. The CDR3 totals 16 residues. With 4 bases removed from V and 0 bases from J, the gap between germline ends came to 12 bases. Looked up from germline, CDR1 is MNHEY and CDR2 is SVGAGI. The CDR3 nucleotides read TGTGCCAGCAGTTGGGTAGGGAACGCGAACACCGGGGAGCTGTTTTTT. Encoded protein: CASSWVGNANTGELFF.

This rearrangement joins TRBV7-2 to TRBJ1-2, with TRBD1 matching 7 bases. The CDR3 extends over 13 amino acids. The germline V gene has CDR1 SGHTA and CDR2 FQGNSA. V lost 5 bases to trimming and J lost 4 bases; unmatched junction nucleotides: 4. The CDR3 coding sequence is TGTGCCAGCAGCACGGGGACAGCCTATGGCTACACCTTC. Translation: CASSTGTAYGYTF. Full variable domain (rest looked up from reference TRBV7-2 and TRBJ1-2): GAGVSQSPSNKVTEKGKDVELRCDPISGHTALYWYRQSLGQGLEFLIYFQGNSAPDKSGLPSDRFSAERTGGSVSTLTIQRTQQEDSAVYLCASSTGTAYGYTFGSGTRLTVV.

This chain joins TRBV5-6 and TRBJ2-7, with 8 bases matching TRBD2. Per germline, CDR1 SGHDT and CDR2 YYEEEE. CDR3 length equals 12 residues. V shed 2 bases, J shed 7 bases, and the junction held 2 bases outside the gene matches. Here the CDR3 reads CASSFPGGEQYF. CDR3 DNA: TGTGCCAGCAGCTTCCCGGGGGGGGAGCAGTACTTC.

The rearrangement links TRBV7-2 to TRBJ1-3; no clear D. This CDR3 region has 15 residues. Germline V gene lookup returns CDR1 SGHTA and CDR2 FQGNSA. V was shortened by 0 bases and J by 4 bases, with 10 bases between the two germline ends. The chain's CDR3 is CASSLALWRGNTIYF. The CDR3 DNA reads as TGTGCCAGCAGCTTAGCGCTATGGCGCGGAAACACCATATATTTT. The full variable domain, its missing parts supplied by reference TRBV7-2 and TRBJ1-3, is GAGVSQSPSNKVTEKGKDVELRCDPISGHTALYWYRQSLGQGLEFLIYFQGNSAPDKSGLPSDRFSAERTGGSVSTLTIQRTQQEDSAVYLCASSLALWRGNTIYFGEGSWLTVV.

This clone was seen only once. V usage is TRBV16 and J usage is TRBJ2-1, with D perhaps TRBD1 (6 bases). The germline gives CDR1 KGHSY, CDR2 FQNENV. V lost 0 bases and J 3 bases, leaving 21 bases between the germline ends. This CDR3 comprises 19 residues. Written as DNA, the CDR3 is TGTGCCAGCAGCCAATCGTTTAAGGTCCAGGGGAGAGGCTACAATGAGCAGTTCTTC. It yields the protein CASSQSFKVQGRGYNEQFF. The whole variable domain, remainder taken from reference TRBV16 and TRBJ2-1, is GEEVAQTPKHLVRGEGQKAKLYCAPIKGHSYVFWYQQVLKNEFKFLISFQNENVFDETGMPKERFSAKCLPNSPCSLEIQATKLEDSAVYFCASSQSFKVQGRGYNEQFFGPGTRLTVL.

The chain couples TRBV28 to TRBJ2-5; TRBD2 matches 12 bases. Looked up from germline, CDR1 is MDHEN and CDR2 is SYDVKM. The CDR3 is 15 residues long. V trimming: 5 bases; J trimming: 1 base; junction bases outside the gene matches: 2. The CDR3 DNA sequence: TGTGCCAGCAGTCGGACTAGCGGGGTCCAAGAGACCCAGTACTTC. It encodes CASSRTSGVQETQYF.

The gene calls are TRBV9 and TRBJ1-6; unclear D gene. This CDR3 spans 16 amino acids. V lost 4 bases and J 0 bases, leaving 11 bases between the germline ends. The germline gives CDR1 SGDLS, CDR2 YYNGEE. As DNA, the CDR3 is TGTGCCAGCAGCTCCAGCCCGAGCTCCTATAATTCACCCCTCCACTTT. Its protein is CASSSSPSSYNSPLHF.

This chain connects TRBV30 to TRBJ2-2; D is unclear. CDR1 is GTSNPN, CDR2 SVGIG, per germline (reference sequence). The CDR3 extends over 13 amino acids. Trimming took 7 bases from V and 6 from J, leaving 15 bases between them. In DNA form, the CDR3 reads TGTGCCTTGAAAGGTCAGCTAGCCGGGGAGCTGTTTTTT. This encodes CALKGQLAGELFF.

The chain is built from TRBV19 and TRBJ1-2; TRBD1 matches at 8 bases. This CDR3 comprises 15 residues. Germline values: CDR1 LNHDA, CDR2 SQIVND (reference sequence). The V and J ends lost 1 base and 3 bases, in that order; junction bases with no gene match: 4. CDR3 DNA sequence: TGTGCCAGTAGTATAGTGTCAGGGGGCGACTATGGCTACACCTTC. It translates to CASSIVSGGDYGYTF.

This clone showed up just a few times. The chain employs TRBV7-9 and TRBJ2-2; D possibly corresponds to TRBD1 (7 bases). Germline CDR1 and CDR2: SEHNR and FQNEAQ (reference sequence). This CDR3 is built from 17 residues. With 3 bases removed from V and 0 bases from J, the gap between germline ends came to 14 bases. The CDR3 bases are TGTGCCAGCAGCTTGGGGCGGGACAGCGCGAACACCGGGGAGCTGTTTTTT. Translated: CASSLGRDSANTGELFF.

This clone has just a few counts. The chain combines TRBV5-1 with TRBJ1-6; a weak D match, TRBD1 (5 bases). The germline V and J ends were trimmed by 1 base and 12 bases, with 20 bases remaining between them. This CDR3 is 16 amino acids long. CDR1 is SGHRS, CDR2 YFSETQ, per germline. CDR3 protein: CASSLSTGPDQGPLHF. Here the CDR3 DNA reads TGCGCCAGCAGCTTGTCAACAGGACCCGATCAAGGACCCCTCCACTTT.

In nucleotides, the CDR3 is TGTGCCACCAGCAGAGATCACGAGGTCCAGTACTTC. Translation gives CATSRDHEVQYF. This chain uses TRBV15 with TRBJ2-5; D gene ambiguous. Trimming pared 0 bases from V and 10 bases from J, leaving 9 bases between. CDR3 length: 12 amino acids. Looked up from germline, CDR1 is LNHNV and CDR2 is YYDKDF (reference sequence).

V gene TRBV11-2 combines with J gene TRBJ2-4; D might be TRBD1 (6 bases). V lost 4 bases and J 1 base, leaving 8 bases between the germline ends. Germline CDR1 reads SGHAT; CDR2 reads FQNNGV. The CDR3 totals 14 residues. The CDR3 nucleotides are TGTGCCAGCAGCTCGCAGGGGGCCAAAAACATTCAGTACTTC. This codes for CASSSQGAKNIQYF.

V usage is TRBV11-3 and J usage is TRBJ2-2; TRBD2 might be the D (6 bases). Trimming removed 4 bases from V and 4 bases from J, with 13 bases in between. Germline V gene data show CDR1 as SGHNT and CDR2 as YENEEA. CDR3 length: 15 amino acids. The CDR3 is CASSSSGLTTGELFF. CDR3 DNA: TGTGCCAGCAGCTCCTCGGGACTGACCACCGGGGAGCTGTTTTTT.

The chain employs TRBV5-8 and TRBJ2-2; 9 bases match TRBD1. The CDR3 runs 17 residues. Germline V CDR1 and CDR2: SGHTS, YDEGEE. V shed 5 bases, J shed 4 bases, and the junction held 12 bases outside the gene matches. The chain's CDR3 is CASRFPTGTGSTGELFF. The CDR3 DNA follows: TGTGCCAGCAGATTTCCAACCGGGACAGGGAGCACCGGGGAGCTGTTTTTT.

The chain combines TRBV27 with TRBJ1-6, with a possible D match to TRBD1 (6 bases). This CDR3 is 16 amino acids long. The V gene lost 4 bases and the J gene lost 7 bases, with 17 bases spanning the gap. The germline V gene encodes CDR1 MNHEY and CDR2 SMNVEV (reference sequence). CDR3 amino acids: CASSSSPRGRNSPLHF. Written as DNA, the CDR3 is TGTGCCAGCAGTTCCTCCCCCAGGGGCCGAAATTCACCCCTCCACTTT.

The rearrangement uses TRBV11-2 and TRBJ2-7, with TRBD1 matching 7 bases. Germline CDR1 is SGHAT and CDR2 is FQNNGV. After removal of 1 base from V and 0 bases from J, the junction contained 9 bases not matched to a gene. This CDR3 spans 17 amino acids. The CDR3: CASSLGKLRDSSYEQYF. The CDR3 DNA follows: TGTGCCAGCAGCTTAGGAAAATTACGGGACAGCTCCTACGAGCAGTACTTC.

This clone was detected a few times. The same CDR3 also results from other DNA sequences found in this sample. The chain uses TRBV27 and TRBJ1-2; 8 nucleotides agree with TRBD1. This CDR3 is 15 amino acids long. Germline V gene sequence: CDR1 MNHEY, CDR2 SMNVEV (reference sequence). The junction had 8 bases not matched to a gene; V was cut back by 0 bases and J by 8 bases. The CDR3 protein is CASSLSGQGAGGYTF. In nucleotides, the CDR3 is TGTGCCAGCAGTTTATCGGGGCAGGGGGCGGGGGGCTACACCTTC.

The chain combines TRBV5-6 with TRBJ1-2; maybe TRBD1 (6 bases). V was trimmed by 2 bases and J by 6 bases, leaving 11 bases between them. The CDR3 is 13 residues long. Germline CDR1 and CDR2: SGHDT and YYEEEE. DNA for the CDR3: TGTGCCAGCAGCTTTGCAGGGGTAGATGGCTACACCTTC. This encodes CASSFAGVDGYTF.

The count of this clone is one. The chain's CDR3 is CASSLYYVTWGTQYF. In nucleotides, the CDR3 is TGTGCCAGCAGTTTATACTACGTCACCTGGGGGACCCAGTACTTC. V gene TRBV27 combines with J gene TRBJ2-5; D remains unclear. CDR3 length: 15 amino acids. Trimming pared 1 base from V and 7 bases from J, leaving 16 bases between. Germline V gene lookup returns CDR1 MNHEY and CDR2 SMNVEV (reference sequence).